This T cell receptor beta chain is drawn from a study of cytomegalovirus exposure and HLA in healthy donors. The study, taken as a whole, reports: Association with HLA alleles at 0.05 false discovery rate was found for roughly 17,000 TCR beta sequences in a later analysis.

Both 60 Vbeta primers and 13 Jbeta primers went into the PCR. The repertoire was sequenced with immunoSEQ multiplex PCR; TCRdb's copy has only in-frame clones and lacks some. The sample includes over 120,000 clones, around 74% of them seen just once. To note about this clone: Its antigen is as yet unknown.

The CDR3 totals 13 residues. The germline CDR1 and CDR2 sequences are MDHEN and SYDVKM. Trimming left V 7 bases short and J 1 base short, with 10 bases between. Sequenced sample: PBMCs. The sequence was obtained from a man between 18 and 35 years old in good health and CMV-seropositive. The genes are TRBV28 and TRBJ1-1; D perhaps matches TRBD1 (6 bases). The CDR3 loop reads CASTGHTNTEAFF. Here the CDR3 DNA reads TGTGCCAGCACGGGACATACGAACACTGAAGCTTTCTTT. Full variable domain (remainder filled in from reference TRBV28 and TRBJ1-1): DVKVTQSSRYLVKRTGEKVFLECVQDMDHENMFWYRQDPGLGLRLIYFSYDVKMKEKGDIPEGYSVSREKKERFSLILESASTNQTSMYLCASTGHTNTEAFFGQGTRLTVV.